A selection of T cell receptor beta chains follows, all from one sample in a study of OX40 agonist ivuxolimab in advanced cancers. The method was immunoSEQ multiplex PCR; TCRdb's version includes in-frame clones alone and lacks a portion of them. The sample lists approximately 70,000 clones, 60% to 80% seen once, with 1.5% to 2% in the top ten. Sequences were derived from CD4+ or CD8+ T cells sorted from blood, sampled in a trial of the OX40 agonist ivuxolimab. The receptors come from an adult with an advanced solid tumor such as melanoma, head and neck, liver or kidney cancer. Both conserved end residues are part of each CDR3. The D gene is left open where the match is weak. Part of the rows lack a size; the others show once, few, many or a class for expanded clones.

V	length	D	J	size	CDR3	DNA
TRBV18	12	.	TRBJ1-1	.	CASSPRNTEAFF	TGTGCCAGCTCACCTAGGAACACTGAAGCTTTCTTT
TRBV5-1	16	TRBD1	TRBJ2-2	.	CASSPTGTGGAGELFF	TGCGCCAGCAGCCCCACCGGGACAGGAGGGGCCGGGGAGCTGTTTTTT
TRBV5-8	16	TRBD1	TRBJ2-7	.	CASSSRYNRGSYEQYF	TGTGCCAGCAGTTCGAGGTATAACAGGGGATCCTACGAGCAGTACTTC
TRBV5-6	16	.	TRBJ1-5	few	CASSSQGLWSNQPQHF	TGTGCCAGCAGCTCTCAGGGGTTGTGGAGCAATCAGCCCCAGCATTTT
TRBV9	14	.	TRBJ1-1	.	CASSADRANTEAFF	TGTGCCAGCAGCGCCGACAGAGCGAACACTGAAGCTTTCTTT
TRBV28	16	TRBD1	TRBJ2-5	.	CASSTTGGMVQETQYF	TGTGCCAGCAGCACTACAGGGGGCATGGTTCAGGAGACCCAGTACTTC
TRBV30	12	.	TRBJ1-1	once	CAWSWGNTEAFF	TGTGCCTGGAGTTGGGGGAACACTGAAGCTTTCTTT
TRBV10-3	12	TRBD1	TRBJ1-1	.	CAISTGDTEAFF	TGTGCCATCAGTACAGGGGACACTGAAGCTTTCTTT
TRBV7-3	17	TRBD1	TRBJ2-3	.	CASSSYRTGGAIDTQYF	TGTGCCAGCAGCTCCTACCGGACAGGGGGCGCGATAGATACGCAGTATTTT
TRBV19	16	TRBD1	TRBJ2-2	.	CASSIGHRGRVGELFF	TGTGCCAGTAGTATTGGGCACAGGGGGCGGGTCGGGGAGCTGTTTTTT
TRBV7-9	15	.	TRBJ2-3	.	CASSLDGSGTDTQYF	TGTGCCAGCAGCTTAGATGGTAGCGGCACAGATACGCAGTATTTT
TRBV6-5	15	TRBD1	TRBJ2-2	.	CASRRGPTNTGELFF	TGTGCCAGCAGAAGGGGGCCTACGAACACCGGGGAGCTGTTTTTT
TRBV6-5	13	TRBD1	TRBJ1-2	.	CASIRQGNYGYTF	TGTGCCAGCATCCGACAGGGGAACTATGGCTACACCTTC
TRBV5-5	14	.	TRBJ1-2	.	CASSLQGPYYGYTF	TGTGCCAGCAGCTTGCAGGGCCCCTACTATGGCTACACCTTC
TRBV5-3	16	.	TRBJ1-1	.	CARSPVGRDMNTEAFF	TGTGCCAGAAGTCCGGTCGGCAGGGACATGAACACTGAAGCTTTCTTT
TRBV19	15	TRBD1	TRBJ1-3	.	CASSIRDSAGNTIYF	TGTGCCAGTAGTATCAGGGACAGCGCTGGAAACACCATATATTTT
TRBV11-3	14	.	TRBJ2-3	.	CASSLPTETTTQYF	TGTGCCAGCAGCCTACCCACAGAGACTACTACGCAGTATTTT
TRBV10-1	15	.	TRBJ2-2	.	CASSATSLDTGELFF	TGCGCCAGCAGTGCAACTAGTTTGGACACCGGGGAGCTGTTTTTT
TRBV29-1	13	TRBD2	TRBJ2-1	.	CSVWYGRENEQFF	TGCAGCGTTTGGTACGGGAGGGAAAATGAGCAGTTCTTC
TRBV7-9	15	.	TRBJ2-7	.	CASSPAYLSSYEQYF	TGTGCCAGCAGCCCAGCGTACCTGAGCTCCTACGAGCAGTACTTC
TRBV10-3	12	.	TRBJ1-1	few	CAISERETEAFF	TGTGCCATCAGTGAGAGGGAGACTGAAGCTTTCTTT
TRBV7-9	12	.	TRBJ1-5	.	CASSFGDQPQHF	TGTGCCAGCAGCTTTGGGGATCAGCCCCAGCATTTT
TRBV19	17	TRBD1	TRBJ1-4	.	CASTNRGFLATNEKLFF	TGTGCCAGTACTAACAGGGGGTTCCTCGCAACTAATGAAAAACTGTTTTTT
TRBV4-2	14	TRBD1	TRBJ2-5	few	CASSQVQGAETQYF	TGTGCCAGCAGCCAAGTACAGGGGGCTGAGACCCAGTACTTC
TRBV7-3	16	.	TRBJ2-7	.	CASSLVSGGGQYEQYF	TGTGCCAGCAGCTTAGTATCCGGGGGAGGTCAATACGAGCAGTACTTC
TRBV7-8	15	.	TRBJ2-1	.	CASSKTGFSYNEQFF	TGTGCCAGCAGTAAGACAGGCTTCTCCTACAATGAGCAGTTCTTC
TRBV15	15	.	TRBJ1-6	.	CATSRLWDPNSPLHF	TGTGCCACCAGCCGGTTATGGGACCCCAATTCACCCCTCCACTTT
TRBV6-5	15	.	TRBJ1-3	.	CASSGRGHSGNTIYF	TGTGCCAGCAGTGGACGTGGTCACTCTGGAAACACCATATATTTT
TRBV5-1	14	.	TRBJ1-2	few	CASSWDINNYGYTF	TGCGCCAGCAGCTGGGACATAAACAACTATGGCTACACCTTC
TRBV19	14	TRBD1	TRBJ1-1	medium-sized	CASTSGQGDTEAFF	TGTGCCAGTACCTCGGGACAGGGTGACACTGAAGCTTTCTTT
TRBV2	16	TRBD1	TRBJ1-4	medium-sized	CASSGQGGATNEKLFF	TGTGCCAGCAGCGGACAGGGGGGAGCAACTAATGAAAAACTGTTTTTT
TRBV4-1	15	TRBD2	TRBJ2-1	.	CASSQGSGGVNEQFF	TGCGCCAGCAGCCAAGGGTCGGGGGGAGTCAATGAGCAGTTCTTC
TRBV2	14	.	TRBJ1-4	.	CASNFQSGSEKLFF	TGTGCCAGCAACTTCCAAAGTGGTAGCGAAAAACTGTTTTTT
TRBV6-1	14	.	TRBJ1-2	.	CASSVGPQNYGYTF	TGTGCCAGCAGTGTGGGACCCCAGAACTATGGCTACACCTTC
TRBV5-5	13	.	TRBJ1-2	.	CASSTRESHGYTF	TGTGCCAGCAGCACCAGGGAGAGTCATGGCTACACCTTC
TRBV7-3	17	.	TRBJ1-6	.	CASSLTGGLPGGSPLHF	TGTGCCAGCAGCTTAACAGGTGGCCTTCCGGGTGGTTCACCCCTCCACTTT
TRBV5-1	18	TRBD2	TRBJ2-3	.	CASSLPRSAGGRGDTQYF	TGCGCCAGCAGCTTGCCGCGGTCGGCGGGAGGACGGGGAGATACGCAGTATTTT
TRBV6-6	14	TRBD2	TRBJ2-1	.	CASSDPSGTDEQFF	TGTGCCAGCAGTGATCCAAGCGGGACTGATGAGCAGTTCTTC
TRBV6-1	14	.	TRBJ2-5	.	CASSDPPDGETQYF	TGTGCCAGCAGTGATCCTCCCGACGGGGAGACCCAGTACTTC
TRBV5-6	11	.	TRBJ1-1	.	CASSLNTEAFF	TGTGCCAGCAGCTTGAACACTGAAGCTTTCTTT
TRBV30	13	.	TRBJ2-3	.	CAWSTGFTDTQYF	TGTGCCTGGAGTACCGGATTCACAGATACGCAGTATTTT
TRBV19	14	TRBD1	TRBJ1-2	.	CASSARDRVHGYTF	TGTGCCAGTAGTGCCCGGGACAGGGTACATGGCTACACCTTC
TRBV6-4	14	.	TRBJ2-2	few	CASSVEADAGELFF	TGTGCCAGCAGTGTAGAAGCGGACGCCGGGGAGCTGTTTTTT
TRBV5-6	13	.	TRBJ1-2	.	CASSPRRTGGYTF	TGTGCCAGCAGCCCCCGGAGAACCGGTGGCTACACCTTC
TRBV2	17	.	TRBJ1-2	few	CASRSTPRAPQAYGYTF	TGTGCCAGCAGGTCAACCCCCAGGGCCCCGCAGGCCTATGGCTACACCTTC
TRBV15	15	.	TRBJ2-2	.	CATSRALGGPGELFF	TGTGCCACCAGCAGAGCGTTGGGGGGCCCCGGGGAGCTGTTTTTT
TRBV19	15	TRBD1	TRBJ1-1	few	CASSSGTEINTEAFF	TGTGCCAGTAGTTCCGGGACAGAGATTAACACTGAAGCTTTCTTT
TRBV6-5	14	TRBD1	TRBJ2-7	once	CASRSRQGSYEQYF	TGTGCCAGCAGATCAAGACAGGGGTCCTACGAGCAGTACTTC
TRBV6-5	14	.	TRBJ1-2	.	CASSYSEGGYGYTF	TGTGCCAGCAGTTACTCGGAGGGGGGCTATGGCTACACCTTC
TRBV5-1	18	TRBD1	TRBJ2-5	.	CASSLGIDRAFNQETQYF	TGCGCCAGCAGCTTGGGGATAGACAGGGCGTTCAACCAGGAGACCCAGTACTTC
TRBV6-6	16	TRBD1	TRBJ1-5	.	CASSFPSTGINQPQHF	TGTGCCAGCAGTTTTCCATCGACAGGGATTAATCAGCCCCAGCATTTT
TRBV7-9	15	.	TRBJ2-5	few	CASSLGRSDRETQYF	TGTGCCAGCAGCTTAGGTCGCTCAGATCGAGAGACCCAGTACTTC
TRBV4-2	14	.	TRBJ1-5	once	CASSRILTDQPQHF	TGTGCCAGCAGTCGCATATTAACAGATCAGCCCCAGCATTTT